This T cell receptor beta chain stems from a study of shared clonotypes between healthy human individuals (dated by TCRdb to 2019 to 2021). In terms of the full investigation: The cohort comprised two women and a few men aged 18 to 49 years. For each donor, three plates each were used for CD4 naive and CD4 memory, two plates were used for CD8 naive, and one plate was used for CD8 memory. To estimate repertoire size and how much clonotypes are shared between individuals, the study performed deep sequencing of blood TCR repertoires from 4 to 6 healthy adults. Different laboratories and diverse techniques were used to prepare libraries and sequence TCR repertoires, to increase sequencing depth and limit assay-specific biases. Per donor, leukapheresis produced somewhere between about 0.94 and 10 billion PBMCs.

Only one count was recorded for this clone. The clone's antigen remains unknown. Base qualities were left out, and no much larger clone turns up one base away. Overall study results and their limits: Sampling was limited to blood, and TCR repertoires in tissue likely differ from TCR repertoires in blood. Rarefaction of sorted-subset datasets indicated incomplete sequencing despite the large sequencing depth. The small number of donors limited the genetic and exposure-history diversity represented. Estimated clonotype richness was generally larger for naive than for memory subsets. Clonotypes shared by all four sorted-subset donors showed higher generation probabilities than non-shared clonotypes. Pairwise subsampling indicated that sequencing depth was expected to affect the degree of clonotype sharing among donors. When a handful of donors were compared, the shared fraction of clonotypes was about 5.2% for naive CD4, roughly 3.3% for naive CD8, 2.3% for memory CD4, and 0.3% to 0.5% for memory CD8.

Healthy HIV-negative adults with no recently reported acute infections or vaccinations were included as donors. Only Caucasian adults living in Nashville, Tennessee, USA were represented among the donors. CD4+ T cells were enriched by magnetic negative selection; naive cells were then positively selected on CD45RA, and the negative fraction formed the memory subset. After blood collection by leukapheresis, PBMCs were isolated using Ficoll-Histopaque density gradient centrifugation and then cryopreserved in the vapor phase of liquid nitrogen. Purity and quantity of every magnetically sorted T cell population were checked by analytical flow cytometry. From each sorted fraction, genomic DNA was isolated and quantified by UV absorbance on a Nanodrop 2000c. TCR CDR3 regions were amplified from genomic DNA by multiplex PCR using the deep immunoSEQ assay. Extracted genomic DNA from each cell subset was spread evenly across all wells of several immunoSEQ 96-well plates, with each plate serving as a replicate. For sorted subsets, each replicate PCR was loaded with approximately 0.2 ug genomic DNA, equivalent to roughly 30,000 T cell genomes. Purified libraries were quantified with a Qubit 3.0 fluorometer, sized on a Bioanalyzer 2100, and re-quantified with the KAPA Library Quantification kit. Every immunoSEQ 96-well plate was sequenced on a separate single-read 150-cycle Illumina NextSeq 550 flow cell. The authors' pipeline ran thus. Because only junctional sequences without quality scores were contained in the immunoSEQ output, filtering matching that applied to full-length reads could not be performed. Sequences were annotated with PyIR, a Python wrapper for IgBLAST v1.9, using IMGT germline references to assign V/J genes and CDR3. Reads were filtered out if the reads had weak V/J assignments (E-value above 1e-6), no CDR3, stop codons, out-of-frame junctions, or ambiguous translated residues. A V3J clonotype was defined by an identical inferred V gene, J gene, and CDR3 amino acid sequence. Percentage overlap between repertoires was computed as shared unique clonotypes divided by the size of the smaller repertoire. Richness of each repertoire was evaluated using RTK rarefaction, the Chao1 estimator, and Recon v2.1 estimates of unobserved clonotypes. Generation probabilities for all TCRbeta clonotypes obtained by the gDNA method from a handful of donors were computed using OLGA. Imported from immuneACCESS, the table was reduced by TCRdb to in-frame sequences with V and J called. These copies leave out some clones; in studies compared against another copy, an unresolved V gene accounts for under half, and the cause of the remainder is not known. That table gives V, J and clone size, and the DNA gave D and trimming. This sample lists a few hundred thousand clones; over 65% were detected once. The ten largest clones add up to under 13% of the sample.

Unmatched junction bases come to 2, with V trimmed by 4 bases and J by 5 bases. The CDR3 sequence holds 14 residues, the cysteine and phenylalanine included. Only the CDR3 portion is preserved as DNA: 42 bases, with reading frame beginning at the first base. In the germline V gene, CDR1 corresponds to SGHRS and CDR2 to YFSETQ. The rearranged segments are TRBV5-1 and TRBJ2-1, with 11 middle bases fitting TRBD1. This sequence was found in a man aged 25 to 45 in good health. The sequenced sample was memory CD4+ T cells sorted from blood. The cell subset or site label of this sample denotes: CD45RA-negative fraction. Read as DNA, the sequence is TGCGCCAGCAGCCCGGGACAGGGGGACAATGAGCAGTTCTTC. Protein translation: CASSPGQGDNEQFF.